The clone carrying this T cell receptor beta chain was picked up one time. The V gene's germline CDR1 is SEHNR and CDR2 FQNEAQ (reference sequence). The CDR3 sequence is 16 residues long. The ends were cut back, 3 bases at V and 0 bases at J, with 13 bases in the middle. The data originate from a study of cytomegalovirus exposure and HLA in healthy donors. With 60 Vbeta and 13 Jbeta primers, the PCR was carried out. Here immunoSEQ multiplex PCR was the method, and the copy in TCRdb shows in-frame clones only, minus some. The sample lists 95,000 to 110,000 clones; approximately 79% were seen once. V usage is TRBV7-9 and J usage is TRBJ2-3, with a possible D match to TRBD1 (6 bases). What was sequenced was PBMCs. The TCR was taken from a young man in good health and CMV-seronegative. CDR3 in amino acids: CASSLVRTASTDTQYF. Written as DNA, the CDR3 is TGTGCCAGCAGCTTGGTCCGGACAGCTAGCACAGATACGCAGTATTTT.